The sample holds a few counts of the clone carrying this T cell receptor (beta chain). The data were produced by immunoSEQ multiplex PCR, yet TCRdb's version contains in-frame clones alone and is incomplete. The sample holds about 180,000 clones, 80% to 90% seen once. The CDR3 runs to 15 residues. V lost 4 bases to trimming and J lost 1 base, with 10 bases between them. Germline V lookup: CDR1 SGHTA, CDR2 FQGNSA. This sample is drawn from a study of T cell responses to AZD1222 COVID-19 vaccine. The chain employs TRBV7-2 and TRBJ2-2, with D perhaps TRBD1 (6 bases). The TCR was taken from an adult who received the AZD1222 COVID-19 vaccine. Material: peripheral blood, obtained 28 days after the second AZD1222 dose. The CDR3 DNA sequence: TGTGCCAGCAGCTCGGTAGGGGGGAACACCGGGGAGCTGTTTTTT. It is translated as CASSSVGGNTGELFF. Complete variable domain (other parts from reference TRBV7-2 and TRBJ2-2): GAGVSQSPSNKVTEKGKDVELRCDPISGHTALYWYRQSLGQGLEFLIYFQGNSAPDKSGLPSDRFSAERTGGSVSTLTIQRTQQEDSAVYLCASSSVGGNTGELFFGEGSRLTVL.